A single sample is the source of the 15 T cell receptor beta chains below, sequenced in a study of tumor and adjacent non-tumor tissue in lung cancer. This sample's RNA came from whole unsorted tissue. Three rounds of nested PCR, following a modified ARM-PCR protocol, produced the TCRbeta library. TCRdb re-called the multiplex PCR reads through MiXCR, storing one row per CDR3 protein. The repertoire holds 120,000 or so distinct CDR3 sequences, roughly 64% seen once, with 13% in the top ten. The sequenced sample was lung tumor tissue. Receptors were obtained from a man under 40 with non-small cell lung cancer.

In regard to this clonotype: This may come from a read error, since a much larger clone is one base off. The V call is TRBV5-4, the J call TRBJ2-7; 10 bases are shared with TRBD2. CDR1 and CDR2 (germline): SGHNT, YYREEE (reference sequence). CDR3 length: 15 residues. The CDR3 loop is CASSREAGGPKEQHF. The DNA of the CDR3 is TGTGCCAGCAGCCGTGAAGCGGGAGGGCCTAAAGAGCAGCACTTC. Full variable domain (outside the CDR3, taken from reference TRBV5-4 and TRBJ2-7): ETGVTQSPTHLIKTRGQQVTLRCSSQSGHNTVSWYQQALGQGPQFIFQYYREEENGRGNFPPRFSGLQFPNYSSELNVNALELDDSALYLCASSREAGGPKEQHFGPGTRLTVT.

This clonotype was recorded at least ten times. This CDR3 reads CSATSDIAGSGGELFF. CDR3 nucleotide sequence: TGCAGTGCTACCTCTGATATAGCGGGATCGGGCGGGGAGCTGTTTTTT. The rearrangement joins TRBV20-1 to TRBJ2-2; 8 bases align to TRBD2. V shed 4 bases and J 7 bases; nucleotides not matched to a gene: 14. The CDR3 is 16 amino acids. Per germline, CDR1 DFQATT and CDR2 SNEGSKA (reference sequence).

A word on this clonotype: One end of the junction does not line up with germline, which may come from a read error. The chain is built from TRBV11-3 and TRBJ1-1, with D tentatively TRBD1 (6 bases). Germline assignment: CDR1 SGHNT and CDR2 YENEEA. The CDR3 runs 18 residues. The chain's CDR3 is CACSFNAPYRVSNTEAFF. For the CDR3, the DNA is TGTGCCTGCAGCTTTAATGCCCCTTACAGGGTAAGCAATACTGAAGCTTTCTTT.

Notes on this clonotype: The junction departs from germline at one end; a sequencing error may be responsible. The rearrangement uses TRBV20-1 and TRBJ2-3; D remains ambiguous. The closer fit of TRBJ1-5 to the DNA end suggests the J call may be wrong. CDR3 length: 13 residues. CDR1 and CDR2 from the germline V gene are DFQATT and SNEGSKA (reference sequence). The chain's CDR3 is CSVRVPLDYTQHF. Here the CDR3 DNA reads TGCAGTGTTAGAGTCCCTCTTGATTATACGCAGCATTTT.

This clonotype was seen more than once but under ten times. The gene calls are TRBV6-5 and TRBJ1-6, with 7 positions matching TRBD1. Trimming removed 4 bases from V and 9 bases from J; junction bases left unmatched: 9. The CDR3 loop spans 15 amino acids. The germline V gene encodes CDR1 MNHEY and CDR2 SVGAGI. The CDR3 DNA is TGTGCCAGCAGTTCGGAGGGGGCCACAGGTTCACCCCTCCACTTT. Protein: CASSSEGATGSPLHF.

About this clonotype: This may come from a read error, since a much larger clone is one base off. CDR3 bases: TGTGCCAGCCTCCTACGCGGGCCCTACAATGAGCAGTTCTTC. Translated: CASLLRGPYNEQFF. The rearrangement joins TRBV11-2 to TRBJ2-1; possibly TRBD2 for D (5 bases). Germline assignment: CDR1 SGHAT and CDR2 FQNNGV. The ends were cut back, 8 bases at V and 2 bases at J, with 13 bases in the middle. CDR3 length: 14 residues.

This clonotype was seen ten or more times. V is TRBV10-3 and J is TRBJ1-5; the match to TRBD1 covers 8 bases. The CDR3 spans 13 residues. Germline-derived CDR1 and CDR2 are ENHRY and SYGVKD. Trimming at V came to 11 bases and at J to 1 base, leaving 4 bases not matched to a gene. The CDR3 nucleotides are TGTGCCCTACGACAGGGGAGCAATCAGCCCCAGCATTTT. This encodes CALRQGSNQPQHF.

The rearrangement links TRBV6-1 to TRBJ2-7, with D possibly being TRBD1 (5 bases). The V end was cut by 9 bases, the J end by 9 bases, with 18 bases between. This CDR3 has 12 amino acids. Germline loops: CDR1 MNHNS, CDR2 SASEGT. Here the CDR3 reads CASSPDSNGQYF. CDR3 sequence (DNA): TGTGCCAGTAGCCCCGACAGCAACGGGCAGTACTTC.

Worth noting for this clonotype: This sequence may be a read error, since a much larger clone differs from it by one base. The chain carries TRBV6-1 and TRBJ1-1; the match to TRBD1 covers 8 bases. The CDR3 runs to 14 residues. Germline CDR1 is MNHNS and CDR2 is SASEGT. V was pared by 7 bases and J by 6 bases, with 10 bases of the junction left unmatched. CDR3 bases: TGTGCCAGCACCATCGACAGGGGAGGCCCTGAAGCTTTCTTT. It translates to CASTIDRGGPEAFF.

As to this clonotype: A much larger clone sits a single nucleotide away, making a read error possible. The genes are TRBV4-3 and TRBJ1-5; D remains unclear. V was pared by 0 bases and J by 4 bases, with 16 bases between. The germline V gene encodes CDR1 LGHNA and CDR2 YSLEER. The CDR3 loop spans 17 amino acids. CDR3 DNA: TGCGCCAGCAGCCAAGATCTGGACGGGGAAGGAAATCAGCCCCAGCATTTT. Translated, it gives CASSQDLDGEGNQPQHF.

A note on this clonotype: This may be a read error: a much more frequent sequence differs by one nucleotide. The chain joins TRBV10-3 to TRBJ2-7; D is unresolved. The CDR3 covers 13 residues. Germline V gene sequence: CDR1 ENHRY, CDR2 SYGVKD. Here the CDR3 reads CAISESRIREQCF. In DNA form, the CDR3 reads TGTGCCATCAGTGAGTCAAGGATCCGCGAGCAGTGCTTC.

For this clonotype: A single base separates this from a much larger clone, so it may be a read error. This sequence joins TRBV5-5 and TRBJ1-1, with D possibly TRBD1 on 5 matching bases. Germline CDR1 is SGHKS and CDR2 is YYEKEE (reference sequence). CDR3 size: 13 residues. The CDR3 sequence is CAGSSGGVAEAFF. The DNA of the CDR3 is TGTGCCGGCAGCTCGGGGGGGGTAGCTGAAGCTTTCTTT.

The chain has TRBV7-8 and TRBJ2-7; TRBD1 agrees at 7 bases. The CDR3 has 13 amino acids. V was clipped by 2 bases and J by 5 bases; unmatched bases: 3. Germline V gene data show CDR1 as SGHVS and CDR2 as FQNEAQ. CDR3: CASSLSGGNEQYF. The CDR3 nucleotides read TGTGCCAGCAGCTTATCAGGGGGAAACGAGCAGTACTTC.

For this clonotype: An end of the junction differs from the germline gene, which may be a read error. The chain joins TRBV4-2 to TRBJ1-5, with D unresolved. The CDR3 has 16 residues. CDR1 LGHNA and CDR2 YNFKEQ come from the germline V gene. CDR3 sequence: CASSQDGRMRNQPQHF. CDR3 DNA: TGTGCCAGCAGCCAAGACGGACGGATGCGCAACCAGCCCCAGCATTTT.

Notes on this clonotype: Given a much more abundant clone one base away, this may be a read error. This chain joins TRBV6-1 and TRBJ2-7; D possibly corresponds to TRBD1 (6 bases). Germline V gene data show CDR1 as MNHNS and CDR2 as SASEGT. There are 15 residues in the CDR3. For the CDR3, the DNA is TGTGCCAGCAGTCCCCGGGACACAGGGTCCTACGAGCGGTACTTC. It yields the protein CASSPRDTGSYERYF.